The next 14 T cell receptor beta chains were all read from a single sample in a study of blood T cells in healthy people across ages. A J-beta primer mix and a sample-barcoded 5' primer were used in a second PCR of roughly 7 to 12 cycles. TCRdb reanalysed the 5' RACE reads using MiXCR and keeps one entry per CDR3 protein. Of 800,000 to 1,300,000 distinct CDR3 sequences in the sample, almost 25% were seen once. The data also belong to a second study, concerning T cells of mothers and their children.

Sequences were obtained from blood. These receptors originate from a girl aged 2-10 years in good health.

This clonotype has a handful of counts. The V and J genes are TRBV20-1 and TRBJ2-5; D gene uncertain. The J call is uncertain, as TRBJ2-7 better fits the DNA end. Germline CDR1 is DFQATT and CDR2 is SNEGSKA (reference sequence). The CDR3 loop spans 12 amino acids. CDR3 in DNA: TGCAGTGCTAGTAGGGATCCCTACGAGCAGTACTTC. It encodes CSASRDPYEQYF.

The chain is built from TRBV7-9 and TRBJ1-2; 7 bases agree with TRBD1. CDR1 is SEHNR, CDR2 FQNEAQ, per germline (reference sequence). CDR3 length: 15 amino acids. The ends lost 5 bases at V and 4 bases at J; junction bases unmatched: 10. In DNA form, the CDR3 reads TGTGCCAGCAGCCCCAGGGACAGCGCGTTCTATGGCTACACCTTC. The encoded protein is CASSPRDSAFYGYTF. Together with reference TRBV7-9 and TRBJ1-2, the CDR3 gives the full variable domain: DTGVSQNPRHKITKRGQNVTFRCDPISEHNRLYWYRQTLGQGPEFLTYFQNEAQLEKSRLLSDRFSAERPKGSFSTLEIQRTEQGDSAMYLCASSPRDSAFYGYTFGSGTRLTVV.

This clonotype was seen a handful of times. The chain combines TRBV7-2 with TRBJ2-3; 7 bases fit TRBD1. This CDR3 region has 13 residues. Per the germline V gene, CDR1 is SGHTA and CDR2 is FQGNSA. Trimming removed 6 bases from V and 6 bases from J; junction bases left unmatched: 6. CDR3 sequence: CASRTGMLDTQYF. CDR3 in DNA: TGTGCCAGCAGGACAGGGATGTTGGATACGCAGTATTTT. Full variable domain (missing parts from reference TRBV7-2 and TRBJ2-3): GAGVSQSPSNKVTEKGKDVELRCDPISGHTALYWYRQSLGQGLEFLIYFQGNSAPDKSGLPSDRFSAERTGGSVSTLTIQRTQQEDSAVYLCASRTGMLDTQYFGPGTRLTVL.

The J gene is TRBJ1-1, the V gene TRBV7-9; D unresolved. Trimming cost V 7 bases and J 7 bases, with 4 bases left between them. Germline V lookup: CDR1 SEHNR, CDR2 FQNEAQ (reference sequence). The CDR3 runs to 9 residues. CDR3 nucleotides: TGTGCCAGCACTATTGAAGCTTTCTTT. Encoded protein: CASTIEAFF.

CDR3 sequence reads: CASSQGTGPTPLHF. The CDR3 DNA reads TGCGCCAGCAGCCAAGGGACAGGCCCAACACCCCTCCACTTT. The V gene is TRBV4-3, the J gene TRBJ1-6; TRBD1 aligns across 7 bases. The V gene's germline CDR1 is LGHNA and CDR2 YSLEER. J gave up 11 bases and V 1 base, and 5 bases lay outside the gene matches. This CDR3 contains 14 residues.

Only a few counts were recorded for this clonotype. V is TRBV2 and J is TRBJ1-2; D uncertain. This CDR3 contains 15 residues. Trimming removed 3 bases at V and 0 bases at J, with 11 bases between. Germline CDR1 SNHLY, CDR2 FYNNEI. The CDR3 region is CASSDPGRTNYGYTF. CDR3 coding DNA: TGTGCCAGCAGTGACCCGGGGAGAACTAACTATGGCTACACCTTC.

In the case of this clonotype: This is likely a read error, given that the CDR3 carries no conserved phenylalanine or tryptophan at its end. The chain links TRBV7-9 to TRBJ2-2; perhaps TRBD2 as D (6 bases). V was trimmed by 3 bases and J by 3 bases, leaving 8 bases between them. This CDR3 contains 14 residues. Per the germline V gene, CDR1 is SEHNR and CDR2 is FQNEAQ (reference sequence). The CDR3 region has the DNA TGTGCCAGCAGCTTCGGGAGAGACACCGGGGAGCTGTTTTAT. Encoded protein: CASSFGRDTGELFY.

The chain links TRBV7-2 to TRBJ2-5; 8 nucleotides align to TRBD2. Germline V lookup: CDR1 SGHTA, CDR2 FQGNSA. CDR3 length: 15 amino acids. V shed 5 bases, J shed 5 bases, and the junction held 10 bases outside the gene matches. This CDR3 reads CASSPVKRGRETQYF. CDR3 DNA sequence: TGTGCCAGCAGCCCCGTGAAGCGGGGGCGGGAGACCCAGTACTTC.

This clonotype was seen a few times. J is TRBJ2-3 and V is TRBV7-9; D may correspond to TRBD1 or TRBD2 (5 bases each). V dropped 5 bases and J dropped 1 base, with 16 bases sitting between them. From germline, CDR1 is SEHNR and CDR2 FQNEAQ (reference sequence). The CDR3 loop spans 16 amino acids. The CDR3 here is CASSPRGPHRTDTQYF. Written as DNA, the CDR3 is TGTGCCAGCAGCCCCCGGGGACCACACCGCACAGATACGCAGTATTTT.

V is TRBV29-1 and J is TRBJ2-7; unclear D gene. Germline CDR1 and CDR2: SQVTM and ANQGSEA. V gave up 4 bases and J gave up 3 bases, with 10 bases separating them. CDR3 length: 12 residues. CDR3 nucleotide sequence: TGCAGCGTTGTATGGGTTGGCTACGAGCAGTACTTC. Its translation: CSVVWVGYEQYF.

The rearrangement links TRBV6-5 to TRBJ1-2; D ambiguous. Germline CDR1 is MNHEY and CDR2 is SVGAGI. The V and J ends lost 8 bases and 2 bases respectively, with 12 bases between them. The CDR3 is made up of 13 amino acids. The DNA of the CDR3 is TGTGCCAGCCGTCATAAGGGAAACTATGGCTACACCTTC. Residues: CASRHKGNYGYTF.

This clonotype appeared a few times. This rearrangement joins TRBV27 to TRBJ1-3; D gene ambiguous. Germline V lookup: CDR1 MNHEY, CDR2 SMNVEV (reference sequence). Trimming stripped 6 bases from V and 0 bases from J, with 12 bases between. This CDR3 spans 15 amino acids. The CDR3 DNA follows: TGTGCCAGCAGCCCGGCGCAGAACTCTGGAAACACCATATATTTT. Encoded protein: CASSPAQNSGNTIYF.

This clonotype was detected only a few times. The chain recombines TRBV29-1 with TRBJ2-4; D may be TRBD1 (5 bases). With 4 bases removed from V and 5 bases from J, the gap between germline ends came to 12 bases. Germline V gene lookup returns CDR1 SQVTM and CDR2 ANQGSEA. The CDR3 is 13 amino acids. The CDR3, as DNA: TGCAGCGTTGCGACCAGGGCCCAAAACATTCAGTACTTC. Translating it yields CSVATRAQNIQYF.

The chain carries TRBV7-6 and TRBJ2-5; D is undetermined. Trimming cost V 3 bases and J 3 bases, with 11 bases left between them. In germline, CDR1 is SGHVS, CDR2 FNYEAQ. The CDR3 consists of 14 residues. The CDR3 region is CASSFSPWEETQYF. DNA for the CDR3: TGTGCCAGCAGCTTTTCCCCCTGGGAAGAGACCCAGTACTTC.